The 2 T cell receptor beta chains below all came from one sample that was sequenced in a study of spatial heterogeneity in lung cancer. The time point was: sample taken at primary tumor resection. The authors sequenced whole RNA from tumor, nontumor lung or frozen PBMC without sorting. TCRdb re-called the 5' RACE reads with MiXCR, one entry per CDR3 protein. The sample shows approximately 82,000 distinct CDR3 sequences, around 13% of them seen only once. The sequenced sample was PBMCs, obtained at surgery. The receptors originated from a male donor with early-stage non-small cell lung cancer.

The rearrangement uses TRBV4-1 and TRBJ2-2; the D call may be TRBD1 or TRBD2 (5 bases each). Germline V gives CDR1 MGHRA, CDR2 YSYEKL. The CDR3 is 15 amino acids. V was shortened by 3 bases and J by 6 bases, with 14 bases between the two germline ends. In nucleotides, the CDR3 is TGCGCCAGCAGCCAGATGGGGACGGGCTCCGGGGAGCTGTTTTTT. Amino acid sequence: CASSQMGTGSGELFF.

The sample holds a few counts of this clonotype. J is TRBJ2-2 and V is TRBV19; 9 bases match TRBD1. The J segment lost 1 base and the V segment lost 7 bases, leaving 7 bases of the junction unmatched. This CDR3 region has 16 residues. Per germline, CDR1 LNHDA and CDR2 SQIVND (reference sequence). The CDR3: CASKNPGQGNTGELFF. In nucleotides, the CDR3 is TGTGCCAGTAAAAACCCGGGACAGGGGAACACCGGGGAGCTGTTTTTT.